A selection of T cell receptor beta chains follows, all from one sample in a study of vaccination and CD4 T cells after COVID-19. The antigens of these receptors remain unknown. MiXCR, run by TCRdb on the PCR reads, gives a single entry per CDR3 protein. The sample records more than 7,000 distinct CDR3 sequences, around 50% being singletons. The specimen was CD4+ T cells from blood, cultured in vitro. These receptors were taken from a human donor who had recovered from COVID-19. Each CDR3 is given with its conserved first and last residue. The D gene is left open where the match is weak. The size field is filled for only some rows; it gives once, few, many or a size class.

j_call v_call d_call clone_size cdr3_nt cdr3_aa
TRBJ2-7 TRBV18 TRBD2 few TGTGCCAGCTCACCTACTAGCGGGTCAACCCACGAGCAGTACTTC CASSPTSGSTHEQYF
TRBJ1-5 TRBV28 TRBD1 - TGTGCCAGCAGCAAACCGACAGGGCGGGTTCAGCCCCAGCATTTT CASSKPTGRVQPQHF
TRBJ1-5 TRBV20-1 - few TGCAGTGCTATGGGGGACGGCAATCAGCCCCAGCATTTT CSAMGDGNQPQHF
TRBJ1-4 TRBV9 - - TGTGCCAGCAGCGTTAACACGCTTGAAGAAAAACTGTTTTTT CASSVNTLEEKLFF
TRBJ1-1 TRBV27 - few TGTGCCAGCAGTTTCCGTACAGCTGAAGAAGCTTTCTTT CASSFRTAEEAFF
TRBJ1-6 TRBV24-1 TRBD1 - TGTGCCACCAGTGGTTTGGGACAGGGGGTCAATTCACCCCTCCACTTT CATSGLGQGVNSPLHF
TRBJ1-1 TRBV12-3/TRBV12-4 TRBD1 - TGTGCCAGCAGAATTGGACAGGCAATGAACACTGAAGCTTTCTTT CASRIGQAMNTEAFF
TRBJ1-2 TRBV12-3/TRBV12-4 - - TGTGCCAGCAGTCTACAAAACTATGGCTACACCTTC CASSLQNYGYTF
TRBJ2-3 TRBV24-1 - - TGTGCCACCGGGGTCCCCACAGATACGCAGTATTTT CATGVPTDTQYF
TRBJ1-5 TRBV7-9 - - TGTGCCAGCAGCTTTAGGGACGGTAGCAATCAGCCCCAGCATTTT CASSFRDGSNQPQHF
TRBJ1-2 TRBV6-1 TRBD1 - TGTGCCAGCAGCCCTACAGGGGGTGGCTACACCTTC CASSPTGGGYTF
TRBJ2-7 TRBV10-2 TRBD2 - TGCGCCATCAGCCCTAGCGGGAGAGGATACGAGCAGTACTTC CAISPSGRGYEQYF
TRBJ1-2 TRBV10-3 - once TGTGCCATCAGTGATAAATGGAAGCACTATGGCTACACCTTC CAISDKWKHYGYTF
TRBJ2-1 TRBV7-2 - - TGTGCCAGCAGCTCGTTCGTCGTCCAGGGGGGGGCCTACAATGAGCAGTTCTTC CASSSFVVQGGAYNEQFF
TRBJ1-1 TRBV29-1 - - TGCAGCGTTGTCCCAACAGGGAAGGAAGGTACTGAAGCTTTCTTT CSVVPTGKEGTEAFF
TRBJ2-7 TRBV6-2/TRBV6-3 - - TGTGCCAGCAAGCCCGGGACCTACGAGCAGTACTTC CASKPGTYEQYF
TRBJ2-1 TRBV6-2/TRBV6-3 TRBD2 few TGTGCCAGCAGACTAGCGGGAGGGTCCTACAATGAGCAGTTCTTC CASRLAGGSYNEQFF
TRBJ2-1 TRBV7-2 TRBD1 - TGTGCCAGCAGCACGCGGACAGGTACGAACAATGAGCAGTTCTTC CASSTRTGTNNEQFF
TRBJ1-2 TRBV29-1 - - TGCAGCGTGAGGGGAGGGACGAGGTCTAACTATGGCTACACCTTC CSVRGGTRSNYGYTF
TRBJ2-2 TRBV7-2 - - TGTGCCAGCAGCTTTATCCATGGCACCGGGGAGCTGTTTTTT CASSFIHGTGELFF
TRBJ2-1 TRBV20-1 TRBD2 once TGCAGTGCCAGACTAGCGGGTAAGCTCTCCTACAATGAGCAGTTCTTC CSARLAGKLSYNEQFF
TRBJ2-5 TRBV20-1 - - TGCAGTGCTCACCAAGAGACCCAGTACTTC CSAHQETQYF
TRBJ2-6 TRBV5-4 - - TGTGCCAGCAGCTTGGACCTAGCACCTGGGGCCAACGTCCTGACTTTC CASSLDLAPGANVLTF
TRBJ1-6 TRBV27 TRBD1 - TGTGCCAGCAGTTTAACAGGGGATTCTTCACCCCTCCACTTT CASSLTGDSSPLHF
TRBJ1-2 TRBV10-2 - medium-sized TGCGCCAGCAGTGACAGGACCAACTATGGCTACACCTTC CASSDRTNYGYTF
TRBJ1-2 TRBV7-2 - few TGTGCCAGCAGCTTAAGGGGGAACTATGGCTACACCTTC CASSLRGNYGYTF
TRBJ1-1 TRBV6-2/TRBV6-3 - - TGTGCCAGCAGTTACTCACGACAGGCGAACACTGAAGCTTTCTTT CASSYSRQANTEAFF
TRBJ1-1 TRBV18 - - TGTGCCAGCTCACCGACGTTGGGCACTGAAGCTTTCTTT CASSPTLGTEAFF
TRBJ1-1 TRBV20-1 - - TGCAGTGCTAGAGCCTACACTGAAGCTTTCTTT CSARAYTEAFF
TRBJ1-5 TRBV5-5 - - TGTGCCAGCAGCCCCCGGGACCGAATAAGCAATCAGCCCCAGCATTTT CASSPRDRISNQPQHF
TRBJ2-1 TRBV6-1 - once TGTGCCAGCAGACGTACTGTATATGAGCAGTTCTTC CASRRTVYEQFF
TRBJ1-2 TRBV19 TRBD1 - TGTGCCAGTACCCGGACAGGGATAGATTCGGGCTACACCTTC CASTRTGIDSGYTF
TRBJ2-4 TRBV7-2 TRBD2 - TGTGCCAGCAGCCATAGGGGGGAACTAGCGGGGGGGGTAGCCAAAAACATTCAGTACTTC CASSHRGELAGGVAKNIQYF
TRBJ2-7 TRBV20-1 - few TGCAGTGCCACAGTGAACGCCGTGGGTTCCTACGAGCAGTACTTC CSATVNAVGSYEQYF
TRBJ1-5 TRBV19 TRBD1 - TGTGCCAGTAGTGTCTGGACAGGGCAGGGCAATCAGCCCCAGCATTTT CASSVWTGQGNQPQHF
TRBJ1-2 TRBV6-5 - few TGTGCCAGCAGTTTATCCGGGTATGGCTACACCTTC CASSLSGYGYTF
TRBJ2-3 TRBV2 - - TGTGCCAGCAGCGGGGCCCAGTTGTACACAGATACGCAGTATTTT CASSGAQLYTDTQYF
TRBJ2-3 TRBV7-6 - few TGTGCCAGCAGCAACCATCAACGCAACGTCCCAGATACGCAGTATTTT CASSNHQRNVPDTQYF
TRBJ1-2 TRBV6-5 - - TGTGCCAGCAGTTACGAGGGGTCCTATGGCTACACCTTC CASSYEGSYGYTF
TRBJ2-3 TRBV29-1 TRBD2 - TGCAGCGTAAACGGGGGGGGCAGCACAGATACGCAGTATTTT CSVNGGGSTDTQYF
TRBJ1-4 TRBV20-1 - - TGCAGTGCTAGAGAGGGGGCGGCTAATGAAAAACTGTTTTTT CSAREGAANEKLFF
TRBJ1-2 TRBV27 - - TGTGCCAGCAGTTTAAATCCAGGGATTGGAGGCTACACCTTC CASSLNPGIGGYTF
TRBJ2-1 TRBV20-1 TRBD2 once TGCAGTGCCCCTCTAGCGGGAAGCAACAATGAGCAGTTCTTC CSAPLAGSNNEQFF
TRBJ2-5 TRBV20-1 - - TGCAGTGCCCCCCGACAGCTCCAAGAGACCCAGTACTTC CSAPRQLQETQYF
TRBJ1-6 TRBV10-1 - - TGCGCCAGCAGTGAGTCTAGTTCACCCCTCCACTTT CASSESSSPLHF
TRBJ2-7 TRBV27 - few TGTGCCAGCAGTTTGTTCCCTGGTCCCTACGAGCAGTACTTC CASSLFPGPYEQYF
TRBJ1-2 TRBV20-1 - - TGCAGTGCTAGTACAACCAGGGACCTCACCTTC CSASTTRDLTF
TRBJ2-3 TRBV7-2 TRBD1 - TGTGCCAGCAGCGGACGGACAGGGGAAAGTCCAGATACGCAGTATTTT CASSGRTGESPDTQYF
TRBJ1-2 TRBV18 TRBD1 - TGTGCCAGCTCACCCCAAGGGGGCCAGGGGAATTATGGCTACACCTTC CASSPQGGQGNYGYTF
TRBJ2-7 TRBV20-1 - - TGCAGTGCTAGAAAGCTATTTTCGGGAGCACGATCCTACGAGCAGTACTTC CSARKLFSGARSYEQYF
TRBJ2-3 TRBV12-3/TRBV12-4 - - TGTGCCAGCAGTTTAGCGTTGAGCGCAGCAGATACGCAGTATTTT CASSLALSAADTQYF